This T cell receptor (beta chain) was recovered during a study of molecular identifiers for immune sequencing clone quantification. The authors built bulk TCR libraries by previously described methods with listed TCR primers. TCRdb passed the PCR reads through MiXCR, listing each CDR3 protein once. The sample includes over 55,000 distinct CDR3 sequences, around 17% of them seen just once. The sample holds many counts of this clonotype. Trimming took 3 bases from V and 3 from J, leaving 15 bases between them. The CDR3 runs to 15 residues. The germline V gene encodes CDR1 DFQATT and CDR2 SNEGSKA (reference sequence).

Sequenced sample: naive CD8+ T cells from blood, with Jurkat cell RNA spiked in. This sample's subset: FACS-sorted CD8+CD4-CCR7+CD45RA+ naive T cells. The J gene is TRBJ2-1, the V gene TRBV20-1; TRBD2 is a possible D gene (5 bases). The clonotype was recovered from a human donor in good health. Some libraries in this study had Jurkat cell RNA spiked in. CDR3 sequence: CSASSSGPVYNEQFF. The CDR3 nucleotides are TGCAGTGCTAGTTCGAGCGGTCCAGTCTACAATGAGCAGTTCTTC.